What follows are 6 T cell receptor beta chains derived from one specimen sequenced in a study of cytomegalovirus exposure and HLA in healthy donors (TCRdb year 2017). The protocol used for the library was the immunoSEQ multiplex PCR assay. The multiplex PCR relied on a mix of 60 forward primers for TCR Vbeta segments and 13 reverse primers for TCR Jbeta segments. TCRdb limited this immuneACCESS table to in-frame rearrangements with V and J called. A share of clones is missing; checked studies link under half to unresolved V genes, and the rest is unexplained. The sample profile shows about 170,000 clones; 73% of them were found once. 5.4% of the sample rests with the top ten. Sequencing was done on a sample of PBMCs. Receptors were obtained from a woman aged 18 to 35 in good health and CMV-seropositive.

The rearrangement uses TRBV5-6 and TRBJ2-1; 9 bases map to TRBD1. With V trimmed by 7 bases and J by 8 bases, 10 bases remained unmatched. The V gene's germline CDR1 is SGHDT and CDR2 YYEEEE. The CDR3 has 14 amino acids. CDR3 coding DNA: TGTGCCAGCGAATGGGGACAGGGATTACATGAGCAGTTCTTC. Translated, it gives CASEWGQGLHEQFF.

The rearrangement links TRBV7-2 to TRBJ2-7; 11 bases fit TRBD1. CDR1 and CDR2 (germline): SGHTA, FQGNSA. This CDR3 has 15 amino acids. After removal of 5 bases from V and 2 bases from J, the junction contained 5 bases not matched to a gene. CDR3 in DNA: TGTGCCAGCAGCGAGGGACAGGGGGTCCCCTACGAGCAGTACTTC. Protein product: CASSEGQGVPYEQYF.

This chain joins TRBV7-2 and TRBJ2-7; 7 nucleotides match TRBD2. The CDR3 covers 15 residues. Germline CDR1 SGHTA, CDR2 FQGNSA. V lost 3 bases and J lost 7; bases outside the gene matches: 12. Written as DNA, the CDR3 is TGTGCCAGCAGCTTTTCGAGCGGGGCCGCCTGGGAGCAGTACTTC. It specifies CASSFSSGAAWEQYF.

The rearrangement links TRBV14 to TRBJ1-1; 7 bases match TRBD1. The CDR3 covers 15 residues. Germline assignment: CDR1 SGHDN and CDR2 FVKESK. J lost 1 base, V lost 3 bases, and 5 bases had no gene match. CDR3 in DNA: TGTGCCAGCAGCCAGGCGACAGGGCCGAACACTGAAGCTTTCTTT. Its protein product is CASSQATGPNTEAFF. The full variable domain, rest sourced from reference TRBV14 and TRBJ1-1, is EAGVTQFPSHSVIEKGQTVTLRCDPISGHDNLYWYRRVMGKEIKFLLHFVKESKQDESGMPNNRFLAERTGGTYSTLKVQPAELEDSGVYFCASSQATGPNTEAFFGQGTRLTVV.

This sequence joins TRBV6-6 and TRBJ2-1; 16 nucleotides align to TRBD2. The V and J ends lost 3 bases and 9 bases, in that order; junction bases with no gene match: 5. The CDR3 totals 16 residues. Germline V CDR1 and CDR2: MNHNY, SVGAGI (reference sequence). The CDR3 is CASSYAGTSGGGEQFF. CDR3 DNA: TGTGCCAGCAGTTATGCTGGGACTAGCGGGGGGGGTGAGCAGTTCTTC.

The chain joins TRBV18 to TRBJ1-4; 7 bases fit TRBD1. The germline V gene has CDR1 KGHSH and CDR2 LQKENI. V shed 3 bases, J shed 8 bases, and the junction held 6 bases outside the gene matches. The CDR3 has 14 amino acids. The CDR3 nucleotides are TGTGCCAGCTCACCTGGGGCAGGGGGAGAAAAACTGTTTTTT. Protein product: CASSPGAGGEKLFF.